Following are 8 T cell receptor beta chains from one sample sequenced in a study of blood T cells in healthy people across ages. A second roughly 6 to 12 cycle PCR used barcoded and J-beta primers. One entry per CDR3 protein, called by TCRdb with MiXCR from the 5' RACE reads. The sample holds about 640,000 distinct CDR3 sequences, about 30% seen once. Material: blood. These receptors all come from a woman of 80 years or more in good health.

J is TRBJ1-2 and V is TRBV5-1, with TRBD1 matching 9 bases. V lost 4 bases, J lost 2 bases, and 6 bases stayed unmatched. Germline CDR1 reads SGHRS; CDR2 reads YFSETQ. The CDR3 runs 15 residues. The DNA of the CDR3 is TGCGCCAGCAGCGGTACAGGGGGCACGAACTATGGCTACACCTTC. It specifies CASSGTGGTNYGYTF.

The J gene is TRBJ1-2, the V gene TRBV20-1, with 7 bases identical to TRBD1. Germline CDR1 is DFQATT and CDR2 is SNEGSKA (reference sequence). The CDR3 covers 14 residues. Germline trimming cut 2 bases from V and 8 bases from J; bases unmatched to any gene: 11. CDR3 region: CSARPGTAFKGYTF. The CDR3 bases are TGCAGTGCTAGACCCGGGACAGCTTTCAAAGGCTACACCTTC.

This clonotype came up a few times. A much more abundant neighbour one base away suggests this may be a read error. J is TRBJ2-1 and V is TRBV7-2; 13 nucleotides agree with TRBD2. The germline CDR1 and CDR2 sequences are SGHTA and FQGNSA. The ends lost 3 bases at V and 7 bases at J; junction bases unmatched: 0. The CDR3 consists of 14 residues. The CDR3 sequence: CASSLTSGGNEQFF. The DNA for the CDR3 is TGTGCCAGCAGCTTGACTAGCGGGGGGAATGAGCAGTTCTTC.

This clonotype showed up just a few times. The chain recombines TRBV20-1 with TRBJ2-1; D perhaps matches TRBD2 (6 bases). Germline V gene data show CDR1 as DFQATT and CDR2 as SNEGSKA (reference sequence). The CDR3 spans 15 residues. Trimming pared 6 bases from V and 1 base from J, leaving 16 bases between. The CDR3 is CSAPRGGASYNEQFF. CDR3 DNA sequence: TGCAGTGCACCGCGGGGCGGGGCTTCCTACAATGAGCAGTTCTTC.

This clonotype was recorded many times. With a much larger clone just one base away, this may be a read error. V gene TRBV7-2 combines with J gene TRBJ2-1; TRBD2 matches at 8 bases. TRBJ2-7 explains the end of the DNA better; the J call may be wrong. Germline CDR1 and CDR2: SGHTA and FQGNSA. The CDR3 runs to 17 residues. CDR3 bases: TGTGCCAGCAGCTTAGCAGGTGGCGGGGGGTTCTACAATGAGCAGTACTTC. Translated, it gives CASSLAGGGGFYNEQYF.

This clonotype occurred many times. The gene calls are TRBV7-9 and TRBJ2-5; possible D gene TRBD2, 5 bases. The V end lost 2 bases, the J end lost 4 bases, and 14 bases lay between the germline ends. CDR1 and CDR2 (germline): SEHNR, FQNEAQ (reference sequence). This CDR3 spans 15 amino acids. The CDR3 DNA follows: TGTGCCAGCAGCTTAAGGAGAAGGGCGGGAGAGACCCAGTACTTC. Its protein is CASSLRRRAGETQYF. Looking up the rest from reference TRBV7-9 and TRBJ2-5 gives the full variable domain: DTGVSQNPRHKITKRGQNVTFRCDPISEHNRLYWYRQTLGQGPEFLTYFQNEAQLEKSRLLSDRFSAERPKGSFSTLEIQRTEQGDSAMYLCASSLRRRAGETQYFGPGTRLLVL.

This clonotype was recorded many times. CDR3 residues: CASSNSGGGYEQYF. In nucleotides, the CDR3 is TGTGCCAGCAGCAATAGCGGGGGGGGATACGAGCAGTACTTC. The rearrangement joins TRBV7-9 to TRBJ2-7; TRBD2 matches at 11 bases. The CDR3 spans 14 residues. Trimming removed 5 bases from V and 4 bases from J; junction bases left unmatched: 4. CDR1 is SEHNR, CDR2 FQNEAQ, per germline (reference sequence).

This clonotype has ten or more counts. The J gene is TRBJ2-7, the V gene TRBV20-1; D is ambiguous. Germline V gene data show CDR1 as DFQATT and CDR2 as SNEGSKA (reference sequence). This CDR3 spans 12 amino acids. Trimming left V 0 bases short and J 4 bases short, with 7 bases between. CDR3 loop: CSAREKLYEQYF. The CDR3 nucleotides are TGCAGTGCTAGAGAAAAGTTGTACGAGCAGTACTTC.